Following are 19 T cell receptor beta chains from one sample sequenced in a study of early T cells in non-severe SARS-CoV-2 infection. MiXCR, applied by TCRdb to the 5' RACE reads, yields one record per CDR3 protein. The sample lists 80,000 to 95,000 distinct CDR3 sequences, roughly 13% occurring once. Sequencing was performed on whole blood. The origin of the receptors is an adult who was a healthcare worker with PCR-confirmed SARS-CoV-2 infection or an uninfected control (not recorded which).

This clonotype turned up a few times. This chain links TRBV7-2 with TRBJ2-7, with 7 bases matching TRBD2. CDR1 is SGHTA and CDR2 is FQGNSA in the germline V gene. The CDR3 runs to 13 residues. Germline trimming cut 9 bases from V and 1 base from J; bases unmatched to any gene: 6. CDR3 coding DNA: TGTGCCAGTCAGCGGGGTTGGTCCTACGAGCAGTACTTC. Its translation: CASQRGWSYEQYF.

CDR3 region: CASSLAGGTWGNEQFF. The CDR3 DNA reads TGTGCCAGCAGCTTGGCGGGGGGCACCTGGGGGAATGAGCAGTTCTTC. This chain joins TRBV11-3 and TRBJ2-1; 8 bases are shared with TRBD2. This CDR3 comprises 16 residues. V trimming: 3 bases; J trimming: 7 bases; junction bases outside the gene matches: 11. Looked up from germline, CDR1 is SGHNT and CDR2 is YENEEA.

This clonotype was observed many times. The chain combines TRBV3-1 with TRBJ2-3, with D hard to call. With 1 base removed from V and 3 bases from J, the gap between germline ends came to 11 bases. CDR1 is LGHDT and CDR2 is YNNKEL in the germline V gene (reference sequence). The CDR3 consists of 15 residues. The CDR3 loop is CASSQATSPTDTQYF. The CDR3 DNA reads TGTGCCAGCAGCCAAGCCACCTCACCTACAGATACGCAGTATTTT.

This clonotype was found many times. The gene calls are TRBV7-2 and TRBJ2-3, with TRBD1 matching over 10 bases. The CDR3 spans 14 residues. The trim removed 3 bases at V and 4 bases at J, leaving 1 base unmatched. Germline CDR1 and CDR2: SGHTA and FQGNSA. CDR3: CASSLDRGADTQYF. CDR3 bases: TGTGCCAGCAGCTTGGACAGGGGGGCAGATACGCAGTATTTT.

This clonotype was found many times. CDR3 sequence: CASSLVQNEQFF. CDR3 bases: TGTGCCAGCAGCTTGGTACAGAATGAGCAGTTCTTC. V and J are TRBV5-6 and TRBJ2-1; D unresolved. The CDR3 has 12 amino acids. V was clipped by 0 bases and J by 7 bases, with 5 bases between them. The germline CDR1 and CDR2 sequences are SGHDT and YYEEEE.

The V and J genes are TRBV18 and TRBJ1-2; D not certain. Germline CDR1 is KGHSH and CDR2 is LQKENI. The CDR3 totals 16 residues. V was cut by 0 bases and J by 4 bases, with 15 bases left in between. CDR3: CASSPPSQEPIYGYTF. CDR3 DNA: TGTGCCAGCTCACCACCGAGCCAGGAACCGATCTATGGCTACACCTTC.

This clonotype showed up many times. The DNA of the CDR3 is TGCGCCAGCAGCACGGACAGGGGAGGATTCGAGCAGTACTTC. It encodes CASSTDRGGFEQYF. The gene calls are TRBV10-1 and TRBJ2-7, with TRBD1 identical over 9 bases. The CDR3 covers 14 residues. After removal of 6 bases from V and 6 bases from J, the junction contained 9 bases not matched to a gene. The germline V gene encodes CDR1 WNHNN and CDR2 SYGVQD (reference sequence).

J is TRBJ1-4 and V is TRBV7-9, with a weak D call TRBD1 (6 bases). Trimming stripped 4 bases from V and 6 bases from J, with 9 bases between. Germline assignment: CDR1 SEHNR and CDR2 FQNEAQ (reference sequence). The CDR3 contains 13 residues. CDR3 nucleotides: TGTGCCAGCAGCTCGGACAGCCATGAAAAACTGTTTTTT. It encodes CASSSDSHEKLFF.

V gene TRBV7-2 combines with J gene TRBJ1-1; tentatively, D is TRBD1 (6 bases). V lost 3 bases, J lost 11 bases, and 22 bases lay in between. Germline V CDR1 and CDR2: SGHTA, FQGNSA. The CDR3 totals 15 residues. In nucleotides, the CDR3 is TGTGCCAGCAGCTTCCCCCGGGGGCAGGTTGGGACGGCTTTCTTT. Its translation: CASSFPRGQVGTAFF.

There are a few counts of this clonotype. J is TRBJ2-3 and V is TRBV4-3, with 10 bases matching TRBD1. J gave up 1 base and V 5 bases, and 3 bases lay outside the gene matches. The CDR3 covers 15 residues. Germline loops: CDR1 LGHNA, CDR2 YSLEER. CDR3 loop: CASSGTGEGTDTQYF. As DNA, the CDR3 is TGCGCCAGCAGCGGGACAGGGGAGGGCACAGATACGCAGTATTTT.

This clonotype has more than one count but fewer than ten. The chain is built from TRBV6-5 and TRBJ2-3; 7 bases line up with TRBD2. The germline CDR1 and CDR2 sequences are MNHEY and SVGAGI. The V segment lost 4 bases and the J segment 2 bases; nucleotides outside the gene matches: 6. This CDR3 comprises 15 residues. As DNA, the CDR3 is TGTGCCAGCAGTTCACCTAGCGGCCCCACAGATACGCAGTATTTT. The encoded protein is CASSSPSGPTDTQYF.

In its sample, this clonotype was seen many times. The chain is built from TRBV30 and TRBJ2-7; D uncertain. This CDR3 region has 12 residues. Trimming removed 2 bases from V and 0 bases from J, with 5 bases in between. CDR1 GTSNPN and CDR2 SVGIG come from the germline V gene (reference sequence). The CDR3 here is CAWSRDSYEQYF. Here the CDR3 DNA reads TGTGCCTGGAGTAGGGACTCCTACGAGCAGTACTTC.

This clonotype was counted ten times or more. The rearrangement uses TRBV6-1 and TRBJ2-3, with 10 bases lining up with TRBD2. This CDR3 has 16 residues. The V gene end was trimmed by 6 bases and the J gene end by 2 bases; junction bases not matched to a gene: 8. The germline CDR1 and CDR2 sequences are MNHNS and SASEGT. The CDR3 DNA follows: TGTGCCAGCAGGGGCCTAGCGGGGGCCCCCACAGATACGCAGTATTTT. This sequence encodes CASRGLAGAPTDTQYF.

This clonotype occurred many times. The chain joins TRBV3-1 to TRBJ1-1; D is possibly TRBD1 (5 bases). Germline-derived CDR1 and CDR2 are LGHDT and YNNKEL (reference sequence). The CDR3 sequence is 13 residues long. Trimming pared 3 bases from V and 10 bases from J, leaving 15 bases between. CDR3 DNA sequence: TGTGCCAGCAGCCAGGGGGGGTTCTCCTTAGCTTTCTTT. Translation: CASSQGGFSLAFF.

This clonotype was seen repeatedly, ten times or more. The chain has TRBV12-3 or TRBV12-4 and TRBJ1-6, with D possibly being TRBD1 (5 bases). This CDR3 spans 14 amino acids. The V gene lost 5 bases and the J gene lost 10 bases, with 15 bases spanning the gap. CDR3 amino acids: CASSPQGNGSPLHF. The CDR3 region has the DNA TGTGCCAGCAGTCCGCAGGGCAACGGCTCACCCCTCCACTTT.

The DNA for the CDR3 is TGTGCCAGCTCACCTATCGGACAGGGGGACACTGAAGCTTTCTTT. Protein product: CASSPIGQGDTEAFF. V gene TRBV18 combines with J gene TRBJ1-1; 10 bases line up with TRBD1. Trimming took 3 bases from V and 3 from J; bases not matched to a gene: 4. CDR1 and CDR2 from the germline V gene are KGHSH and LQKENI. The CDR3 is 15 residues long. Drawing the rest from reference TRBV18 and TRBJ1-1, the complete variable domain is NAGVMQNPRHLVRRRGQEARLRCSPMKGHSHVYWYRQLPEEGLKFMVYLQKENIIDESGMPKERFSAEFPKEGPSILRIQQVVRGDSAAYFCASSPIGQGDTEAFFGQGTRLTVV.

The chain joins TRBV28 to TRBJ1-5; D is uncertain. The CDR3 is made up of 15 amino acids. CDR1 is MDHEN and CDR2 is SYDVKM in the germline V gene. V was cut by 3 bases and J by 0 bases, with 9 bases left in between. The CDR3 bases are TGTGCCAGCAGTTTGGCTCGGATTAGCAATCAGCCCCAGCATTTT. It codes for CASSLARISNQPQHF.

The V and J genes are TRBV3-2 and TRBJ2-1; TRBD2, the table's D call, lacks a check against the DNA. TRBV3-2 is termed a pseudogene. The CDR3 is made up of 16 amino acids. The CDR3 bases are TGTGCCAGCAGCCAGGCTAGCGGGGGGAGGGACAATGAGCAGTTCTTC. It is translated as CASSQASGGRDNEQFF.

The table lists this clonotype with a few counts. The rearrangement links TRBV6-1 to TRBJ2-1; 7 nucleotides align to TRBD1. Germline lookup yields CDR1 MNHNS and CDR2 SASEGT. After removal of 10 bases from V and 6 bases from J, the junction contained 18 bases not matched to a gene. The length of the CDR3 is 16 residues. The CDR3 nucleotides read TGTGCCACCGAGGCCGACCGGGACAGCTTATTCAATGAGCAGTTCTTC. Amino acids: CATEADRDSLFNEQFF.